Listed below are T cell receptor beta chains from one sample, sequenced in a study of T cell repertoires in cytomegalovirus infection. TCRdb re-analysed the reads in MiXCR, keeping a single row per CDR3 protein. Altogether 500,000 to 600,000 distinct CDR3 sequences are present, 16% being singletons, with the ten largest covering 20% to 30%. Sequencing was carried out using CD8+ T cells from PBMCs. The receptor source for this set is a human donor in good health (CMV status not recorded). Some clones in this sample may be carry-over from other donors' samples. The CDR3 runs from the conserved cysteine through the conserved F or W. A D gene is named only where the DNA matches it firmly. Clone size, where shown, is once, few, many, or a class for clones that have expanded.

D gene,clone size,V gene,J gene,CDR3 protein,CDR3 DNA
TRBD2,NA,TRBV7-9,TRBJ2-1,CASSLAGGTRYNEQFF,TGTGCCAGCAGCTTAGCCGGGGGGACTAGGTACAATGAGCAGTTCTTC
NA,many,TRBV6-5,TRBJ2-7,CASSYSEGYNPYEQYF,TGTGCCAGCAGTTACTCGGAGGGGTATAACCCCTACGAGCAGTACTTC
TRBD1,few,TRBV6-5,TRBJ1-2,CASSQTGFNYGYTF,TGTGCCAGCAGTCAGACAGGGTTTAACTATGGCTACACCTTC
TRBD2,few,TRBV5-4,TRBJ2-7,CASSSGLAAPLDEQYF,TGTGCCAGCAGCTCGGGACTAGCGGCCCCCCTGGACGAGCAGTACTTC
NA,NA,TRBV12-5,TRBJ2-1,CASGLDQNSEQFF,TGTGCTAGTGGTTTGGACCAGAATTCGGAGCAGTTCTTC
NA,many,TRBV12-5,TRBJ2-4,CASGLGTPGTKNIQYF,TGTGCTAGTGGTCTAGGGACCCCCGGGACCAAAAACATTCAGTACTTC
TRBD2,few,TRBV4-1,TRBJ2-3,CASSQDRQRTSAQYF,TGCGCCAGCAGCCAAGATCGGCAAAGGACTAGCGCGCAGTATTTT
TRBD1,many,TRBV12-3/TRBV12-4,TRBJ1-1,CATRDSQGITEAFF,TGTGCCACCAGGGATTCACAGGGGATCACTGAAGCTTTCTTT
TRBD1,many,TRBV12-3/TRBV12-4,TRBJ1-1,CASSYWDRGPVVEAFF,TGTGCCAGCAGTTATTGGGACAGGGGGCCCGTCGTTGAAGCTTTCTTT
TRBD2,many,TRBV10-3,TRBJ2-3,CAISESGASGESDTQYF,TGTGCCATCAGTGAGTCTGGGGCTAGCGGGGAGTCAGATACGCAGTATTTT
NA,NA,TRBV20-1,TRBJ2-3,CSARGQDRDYLTDTQYF,TGCAGTGCTCGGGGCCAAGACAGGGACTATCTCACAGATACGCAGTATTTT
NA,few,TRBV5-1,TRBJ1-5,CASSTTGHNQPQHF,TGCGCCAGCAGCACTACAGGGCACAATCAGCCCCAGCATTTT
NA,NA,TRBV24-1,TRBJ2-2,CATSAHLAGGLGLGELFF,TGTGCCACCAGTGCCCATCTTGCCGGGGGTCTAGGTTTAGGGGAGCTGTTTTTT
NA,many,TRBV5-1,TRBJ2-1,CASSLEVRAVLSNEQFF,TGCGCCAGCAGCTTGGAAGTCAGGGCGGTTCTAAGCAATGAGCAGTTCTTC